What follows is one T cell receptor beta chain and its context. Study processing details: Quantification of nucleated cells was approximated via reference gene primer amplification. TCRdb's table, derived via immunoSEQ multiplex PCR, lists solely in-frame clones and lacks some. V, J and clone size derive from that table, while D and trimming were established from the DNA sequence. This table holds around 180,000 clones, about four fifths found once. These data originate in a study of blood T cell repertoires in COVID-19. Study in general: COVID-19 samples collected from the United States, Italy and Spain covered acute and convalescent phases. From T cells, B-cell-depleted T cells, or PBMCs came the material, which was cDNA or gDNA.

The CDR3 is 14 amino acids. The germline gives CDR1 MNHEY, CDR2 SVGAGI. Trimming removed 8 bases at V and 2 bases at J, with 15 bases between. The J gene is TRBJ1-1, the V gene TRBV6-5; weak D call: TRBD1 (6 bases). The receptor was isolated from a man aged 65 to 85 with active or convalescent COVID-19. The sequencing input was peripheral blood. CDR3 DNA sequence: TGTGCCAGCTATTACAGGGAGCCAAACACTGAAGCTTTCTTT. Translated, it gives CASYYREPNTEAFF.